The clone carrying this T cell receptor (beta chain) is a singleton in its sample. What it recognizes is unknown. Using immunoSEQ multiplex PCR, the repertoire was profiled, and TCRdb retains in-frame clones only, with some absent. This table has about 56,000 clones, 80% to 90% appearing once. This specimen belongs to a study of T cell responses to AZD1222 COVID-19 vaccine. Study-level points and caveats: The sample set comprised mostly white British donors with more females, and clonal diversity was possibly underestimated. The study identified only six AZD1222 recipients as seropositive at baseline. The study found Spike-specific TCR breadth and depth rose after two AZD1222 doses.

Trimming cost V 0 bases and J 5 bases, with 9 bases left between them. The CDR3 runs to 13 residues. In germline, CDR1 is SGHTS, CDR2 YDEGEE. The sequence was obtained from an adult who received the AZD1222 COVID-19 vaccine. The sample was peripheral blood, taken 28 days after the second AZD1222 dose. V is TRBV5-8 and J is TRBJ2-7; D possibly corresponds to TRBD2 (5 bases). In DNA, the CDR3 is TGTGCCAGCAGCTTGGAGTACGGGGACGAGCAGTACTTC. Protein: CASSLEYGDEQYF.